This record covers a single T cell receptor (beta chain). Its antigen remains unidentified. The authors sequenced TCR beta from blood CD8+ and CD4+ T cells. The CDR3 runs to 14 residues. V shed 8 bases, J shed 2 bases, and the junction held 4 bases outside the gene matches. The data stem from a study of CD8 T cells in Susac syndrome. Study-wide points: A relatively small number of individuals underwent TCR sequencing and HLA analysis.

RNA totalling about 0.45 to 1 ug underwent reverse transcription with random hexamers. TCR beta CDR3 was amplified by immunoSEQ covering 54 Vbeta and 13 Jbeta. One entry per CDR3 protein, called by TCRdb with MiXCR from the immunoSEQ multiplex PCR reads. The data show about 200,000 distinct CDR3 sequences, 95% seen once. The sample taken for sequencing was CD4+ T cells from PBMCs. This TCR was sampled from a human donor with multiple sclerosis. The V gene is TRBV12-3 or TRBV12-4, the J gene TRBJ2-5, with 11 bases fitting TRBD2. CDR3: CASGTSGEQETQYF. The CDR3 DNA sequence: TGTGCCAGCGGGACTAGCGGAGAACAAGAGACCCAGTACTTC.